This entry lists 21 T cell receptor beta chains sequenced from one sample in a study of beta chain features in type 1 diabetes. Investigators reverse transcribed all isolated RNA, so they sequenced expressed TCRB transcripts. The data were produced by immunoSEQ multiplex PCR, yet TCRdb's version contains in-frame clones alone and is incomplete. The sample includes 350,000 to 450,000 clones, about 15% of them seen just once. Sequencing input: naive CD4+ T cells from blood. The receptors were sampled from a woman aged 18-35 years in good health.

This chain joins TRBV9 and TRBJ2-5; 10 nucleotides agree with TRBD2. CDR3 length: 15 residues. CDR1 is SGDLS and CDR2 is YYNGEE in the germline V gene. Trimming at V came to 0 bases and at J to 5 bases, leaving 4 bases not matched to a gene. CDR3 in amino acids: CASSVDLAGAETQYF. The CDR3 DNA reads TGTGCCAGCAGCGTAGACCTAGCGGGAGCCGAGACCCAGTACTTC.

The chain recombines TRBV20-1 with TRBJ1-2; perhaps TRBD1 as D (6 bases). Trimming removed 1 base at V and 8 bases at J, with 8 bases between. CDR3 size: 11 residues. Germline-derived CDR1 and CDR2 are DFQATT and SNEGSKA (reference sequence). The CDR3 coding sequence is TGCAGTGCTAGAGGACAGGAGGGCTACACCTTC. Amino acids: CSARGQEGYTF.

The CDR3 spells CASSFTSGASYEQYF. The CDR3 nucleotides read TGTGCCAGTAGCTTTACTAGCGGGGCTTCCTACGAGCAGTACTTC. V usage is TRBV19 and J usage is TRBJ2-7, with 10 bases aligning to TRBD2. Trimming at V came to 6 bases and at J to 1 base, leaving 6 bases not matched to a gene. CDR3 size: 15 residues. Germline V lookup: CDR1 LNHDA, CDR2 SQIVND (reference sequence).

V usage is TRBV25-1 and J usage is TRBJ1-5, with a tentative D call TRBD1 (5 bases). Germline V gene data show CDR1 as MGHDK and CDR2 as SYGVNS. This CDR3 spans 15 amino acids. The V gene lost 2 bases and the J gene lost 2 bases, with 10 bases spanning the gap. DNA of the CDR3: TGTGCCAGCAGTGAAGCAGGGCAGGGCAATCAGCCCCAGCATTTT. Protein sequence: CASSEAGQGNQPQHF.

This clone has just a few counts. This chain uses TRBV5-6 with TRBJ2-2, with 11 bases lining up with TRBD2. CDR1 is SGHDT and CDR2 is YYEEEE in the germline V gene. This CDR3 comprises 15 residues. V was clipped by 5 bases and J by 3 bases; unmatched bases: 3. The CDR3 sequence: CASRASGRYTGELFF. CDR3 sequence (DNA): TGTGCCAGCAGAGCTAGCGGGAGGTACACCGGGGAGCTGTTTTTT.

This clone has only a few counts. The chain employs TRBV5-4 and TRBJ2-7; weak D call: TRBD2 (5 bases). Germline CDR1 reads SGHNT; CDR2 reads YYREEE (reference sequence). V lost 0 bases and J 2 bases, leaving 9 bases between the germline ends. The CDR3 has 14 residues. The CDR3 protein is CASSLAGGAYEQYF. CDR3 bases: TGTGCCAGCAGCTTGGCCGGAGGAGCCTACGAGCAGTACTTC.

This clone was picked up a small number of times. The gene calls are TRBV4-3 and TRBJ2-1; D gene ambiguous. Germline loops: CDR1 LGHNA, CDR2 YSLEER. Trimming left V 1 base short and J 0 bases short, with 10 bases between. The CDR3 totals 16 residues. The CDR3 reads CASSQGLRSSYNEQFF. CDR3 DNA sequence: TGCGCCAGCAGCCAAGGTTTGCGGAGCTCCTACAATGAGCAGTTCTTC.

This clone was counted a few times. The chain combines TRBV7-2 with TRBJ2-1, with 13 positions matching TRBD2. Trimming at V came to 5 bases and at J to 7 bases, leaving 8 bases not matched to a gene. The CDR3 runs 16 residues. Germline V gene lookup returns CDR1 SGHTA and CDR2 FQGNSA. The CDR3 nucleotides read TGTGCCAGCAGCCCCCGGACTAGCGGGAGAAGTAATGAGCAGTTCTTC. Amino acids: CASSPRTSGRSNEQFF.

This clone has more than one count but fewer than ten. The chain is built from TRBV5-1 and TRBJ2-7, with D possibly being TRBD2 (5 bases). With 0 bases removed from V and 9 bases from J, the gap between germline ends came to 13 bases. Germline lookup yields CDR1 SGHRS and CDR2 YFSETQ. This CDR3 has 13 residues. The CDR3 spells CASSLAGKKGQYF. The DNA for the CDR3 is TGCGCCAGCAGCTTGGCCGGGAAAAAGGGGCAGTACTTC.

The chain employs TRBV5-1 and TRBJ2-7; D perhaps matches TRBD1 (5 bases). Germline CDR1 and CDR2: SGHRS and YFSETQ. The CDR3 has 14 residues. Trimming took off 5 bases at V and 5 bases at J, with 17 bases between the two ends. The CDR3 sequence is CASSIKQGPNEQYF. The CDR3 region has the DNA TGCGCCAGCAGTATTAAGCAGGGCCCCAACGAGCAGTACTTC.

The V call is TRBV11-2, the J call TRBJ2-3; 11 bases map to TRBD1. The CDR3 extends over 15 amino acids. V gave up 8 bases and J gave up 2 bases; unmatched junction bases: 6. Germline CDR1 reads SGHAT; CDR2 reads FQNNGV. In DNA, the CDR3 is TGTGCCAGCTTGGACAGGGGGCGCCTCACAGATACGCAGTATTTT. It codes for CASLDRGRLTDTQYF.

This clone was counted only a few times. The chain recombines TRBV7-3 with TRBJ1-1; a weak D match, TRBD1 (5 bases). Germline V gene data show CDR1 as SGHTA and CDR2 as FQGTGA. V lost 0 bases and J lost 6, with 8 bases in between. The CDR3 sequence is 13 residues long. CDR3 protein: CASSLTGASEAFF. In nucleotides, the CDR3 is TGTGCCAGCAGCTTAACTGGGGCGTCTGAAGCTTTCTTT.

The chain links TRBV30 to TRBJ2-1, with 7 bases identical to TRBD2. J lost 8 bases, V lost 0 bases, and 7 bases had no gene match. CDR3 length: 14 amino acids. Per germline, CDR1 GTSNPN and CDR2 SVGIG (reference sequence). Here the CDR3 reads CAWSVIRREYEQFF. The CDR3 nucleotides are TGTGCCTGGAGTGTAATACGGCGGGAGTATGAGCAGTTCTTC. Looking up the rest from reference TRBV30 and TRBJ2-1 gives the full variable domain: SQTIHQWPATLVQPVGSPLSLECTVEGTSNPNLYWYRQAAGRGLQLLFYSVGIGQISSEVPQNLSASRPQDRQFILSSKKLLLSDSGFYLCAWSVIRREYEQFFGPGTRLTVL.

This clone has more than one count but fewer than ten. The genes are TRBV5-5 and TRBJ2-5, with 7 bases lining up with TRBD1. Trimming removed 4 bases from V and 5 bases from J; junction bases left unmatched: 5. The CDR3 totals 13 residues. Germline loops: CDR1 SGHKS, CDR2 YYEKEE (reference sequence). The CDR3 loop reads CASSLDRRETQYF. The CDR3, as DNA: TGTGCCAGCAGCCTGGACAGGCGGGAGACCCAGTACTTC.

This clone was detected a few times. The DNA of the CDR3 is TGTGCCAGCAGTGGTGGGACACCGACCTACAATGAGCAGTTCTTC. This sequence encodes CASSGGTPTYNEQFF. The rearrangement links TRBV28 to TRBJ2-1; possible D gene TRBD1, 6 bases. The V end lost 5 bases, the J end lost 2 bases, and 13 bases lay between the germline ends. Germline CDR1 MDHEN, CDR2 SYDVKM. This CDR3 has 15 residues.

The J gene is TRBJ2-3, the V gene TRBV25-1; 10 bases agree with TRBD2. The CDR3 runs 15 residues. Per germline, CDR1 MGHDK and CDR2 SYGVNS. The trim removed 1 base at V and 7 bases at J, leaving 5 bases unmatched. The CDR3 sequence: CASSEWSSGSYTQYF. DNA for the CDR3: TGTGCCAGCAGTGAATGGTCTAGCGGGAGTTATACGCAGTATTTT.

The V and J genes are TRBV30 and TRBJ1-2; TRBD1 matches 7 bases. This CDR3 is built from 18 residues. Looked up from germline, CDR1 is GTSNPN and CDR2 is SVGIG (reference sequence). The ends lost 1 base at V and 5 bases at J; junction bases unmatched: 19. The CDR3 nucleotides read TGTGCCTGGAGTGCCCAGCTTGGACAGGAAAGTCTTTGGTATGGCTACACCTTC. This codes for CAWSAQLGQESLWYGYTF.

The chain links TRBV5-6 to TRBJ2-7; D unclear. Germline lookup yields CDR1 SGHDT and CDR2 YYEEEE. Trimming removed 3 bases from V and 2 bases from J, with 12 bases in between. The length of the CDR3 is 14 residues. The CDR3 sequence is CASSSPTGPYEQYF. CDR3 sequence (DNA): TGTGCCAGCAGCTCTCCGACGGGTCCCTACGAGCAGTACTTC. Complete variable domain (other parts from reference TRBV5-6 and TRBJ2-7): DAGVTQSPTHLIKTRGQQVTLRCSPKSGHDTVSWYQQALGQGPQFIFQYYEEEERQRGNFPDRFSGHQFPNYSSELNVNALLLGDSALYLCASSSPTGPYEQYFGPGTRLTVT.

Notes on this clone: The same CDR3 also results from other DNA sequences found in this sample. The gene calls are TRBV25-1 and TRBJ1-2; D perhaps matches TRBD1 (6 bases). V was shortened by 2 bases and J by 2 bases, with 6 bases between the two germline ends. Germline V gene lookup returns CDR1 MGHDK and CDR2 SYGVNS. The CDR3 is 13 residues long. CDR3 in DNA: TGTGCCAGCAGTGAACAGGGGAACTATGGCTACACCTTC. Amino acid sequence: CASSEQGNYGYTF.

The rearrangement uses TRBV2 and TRBJ2-7; TRBD1 is a possible D gene (6 bases). The ends were cut back, 8 bases at V and 0 bases at J, with 14 bases in the middle. The CDR3 runs to 14 residues. CDR1 and CDR2 (germline): SNHLY, FYNNEI. The CDR3 region is CASLEDRSSYEQYF. The CDR3, as DNA: TGTGCCAGCCTTGAAGACAGGAGCTCCTACGAGCAGTACTTC.

This clone occurred a few times. This chain connects TRBV30 to TRBJ2-1; weak D call: TRBD2 (5 bases). Germline V gene lookup returns CDR1 GTSNPN and CDR2 SVGIG (reference sequence). This CDR3 has 15 amino acids. V lost 0 bases and J lost 2, with 11 bases in between. CDR3 residues: CAWSVGAATYNEQFF. CDR3 sequence (DNA): TGTGCCTGGAGTGTAGGAGCGGCCACCTACAATGAGCAGTTCTTC.